The subject of this entry is one T cell receptor (beta chain). This sample is drawn from a study of CD8 T cells in ankylosing spondylitis. From the 5' RACE reads, TCRdb called clonotypes with MiXCR, one entry per CDR3 protein. The data show some 200,000 distinct CDR3 sequences, around 13% seen once. The CDR3 sequence is 13 residues long. CDR1 and CDR2 (germline): SEHNR, FQNEAQ (reference sequence). The V end lost 11 bases, the J end lost 0 bases, and 10 bases lay between the germline ends. The source is a male donor with ankylosing spondylitis or in good health (not recorded which). The sequenced material came from blood, either unsorted or a sorted T cell fraction (not recorded which). The chain recombines TRBV7-9 with TRBJ2-2; D is ambiguous. Written as DNA, the CDR3 is TGTGCCCTCAACCCTTCGAACACCGGGGAGCTGTTTTTT. Protein sequence: CALNPSNTGELFF.